This is a list of T cell receptor beta chains from one sample in a study of blood T cells in healthy people across ages. TCRdb reanalysed the 5' RACE reads using MiXCR and keeps one entry per CDR3 protein. Of 650,000 to 800,000 distinct CDR3 sequences in the sample, more than 45% were seen once. Sequencing was performed on blood. These receptors were collected from an elderly woman in good health. CDR3s include the opening cysteine and the closing phenylalanine or tryptophan. Fields, in order: J gene, D gene, clone size, V gene, CDR3 DNA, CDR3 protein. A D gene is named only where the DNA matches it firmly. The size of a clone is reported for some rows only, either as once, few or many, or as a class for expanded clones.

>TRBJ2-2|.|.|TRBV29-1
TGCAGCGTTGAAGATGATAGCGGGGAGCTGTTTTTT
CSVEDDSGELFF
>TRBJ2-1|TRBD2|.|TRBV20-1
TGCAGTGCCGCGGGGGGATCCTACAATGAGCAGTTCTTC
CSAAGGSYNEQFF
>TRBJ2-1|.|many|TRBV7-2
TGTGCCAGCAGCCTCCGGCCCAACTATCAGAACAATGAGCAGTTCTTC
CASSLRPNYQNNEQFF
>TRBJ2-1|.|.|TRBV20-1
TGCAGTGCTAGAGAAAGTGGGGGGAGCTCCTACAATGAGCAGTTCTTC
CSARESGGSSYNEQFF
>TRBJ1-1|TRBD1|many|TRBV7-3
TGTGCCAGCAGCTTAAGGCCGGGACAGGGTACTGAAGCTTTCTTT
CASSLRPGQGTEAFF
>TRBJ2-1|.|many|TRBV9
TGTGCCAGCAGCGTATACGGAGGATATGAGCAGTTCTTC
CASSVYGGYEQFF
>TRBJ2-7|TRBD1|.|TRBV29-1
TGCAGCGTACCGGGACAGGGAGGAAGCGAGCAGTACTTC
CSVPGQGGSEQYF
>TRBJ1-5|.|.|TRBV7-2
TGTGCCAGCAGCCCGGACCCCGGGGGGCCGCCCCAGCATTTT
CASSPDPGGPPQHF
>TRBJ2-5|.|many|TRBV5-1
TGCGCCAGCAGCTTTACCCCGCCCGACGAGACCCAGTACTTC
CASSFTPPDETQYF
>TRBJ2-5|.|.|TRBV7-9
TGTGCCCCGGTCCTCATAAGGAGAGAGACCCAGTACTTC
CAPVLIRRETQYF
>TRBJ2-7|.|.|TRBV20-1
TGCAGTGCTAGGGACCACCTGAGCTCCTACGAGCAGTACTTC
CSARDHLSSYEQYF
>TRBJ2-5|.|many|TRBV12-3/TRBV12-4
TGTGCCAGCAGTTTAGCGCGAGGGGACACACCAAGAGAGACCCAGTACTTC
CASSLARGDTPRETQYF
>TRBJ1-5|.|few|TRBV5-1
TGCGCCAGCAGCTCTGGACTGGCAGATCAGCCCCAGCATTTT
CASSSGLADQPQHF
>TRBJ2-7|TRBD1|many|TRBV7-2
TGTGCCAGCAGTCCCGCTTTTGGACAGGGGACCTACGAGCAGTACTTC
CASSPAFGQGTYEQYF
>TRBJ1-2|.|.|TRBV20-1
TGTCTGACCGAACCTAACTATGGCTACACCTTC
CLTEPNYGYTF
>TRBJ2-2|.|.|TRBV7-3
TGTGCCTGCAGCTTAAAGGCAGGAATCGGGGAGCTGTTTTTT
CACSLKAGIGELFF
>TRBJ2-3|TRBD2|many|TRBV9
TGTGCCAGCAGCTCCCGGGTGGCGGGGGGATACACAGATACGCAGTATTTT
CASSSRVAGGYTDTQYF
>TRBJ2-6|.|many|TRBV2
TGTGCCAGCAATGCGGGGAATTCTGGGGCCAACGTCCTGACTTTC
CASNAGNSGANVLTF
>TRBJ1-1|.|few|TRBV5-6
TGTGCCAGCAGCACCCGGACGGGTGAGGCTTTCTTT
CASSTRTGEAFF
>TRBJ2-5|.|.|TRBV2
TGTGCCAGCAGTGACGGGGGCCTACAAGAGACCCAGTACTTC
CASSDGGLQETQYF
>TRBJ2-7|TRBD1|many|TRBV14
TGTGCCAGCAGCCCTTATTTGGGACAGGGGGCCTACGAGCAGTACTTC
CASSPYLGQGAYEQYF
>TRBJ2-1|.|.|TRBV20-1
TGCAGTCCAGGATTGGGCTACGAGCAGTTCTTC
CSPGLGYEQFF
>TRBJ1-5|.|once|TRBV7-2
TGTGCCAGCAGCTTAGGACACAGGGTACCTCAGCCCCAGCATTTT
CASSLGHRVPQPQHF
>TRBJ2-5|.|few|TRBV12-3/TRBV12-4
TGTGCCGTCAGGGGGGTTGACAATGAGCAGTACTTC
CAVRGVDNEQYF
>TRBJ2-1|TRBD2|many|TRBV5-1
TGCGCCAGCAGCTCCGGACTAGCAGGATTCAATGAGCAGTTCTTC
CASSSGLAGFNEQFF
>TRBJ2-2|.|few|TRBV3-1
TGTGCCAGCAGCCAAGATCCCGGGGAGCTGTTTTTT
CASSQDPGELFF
>TRBJ2-5|.|many|TRBV3-1
TGTGCCAGCAGCCAAGCGGAGACCCAGTACTTC
CASSQAETQYF
>TRBJ2-3|.|many|TRBV20-1
TGCAGTGCTAGAGATGGGAGGCAGTTCACAGATACGCAGTATTTT
CSARDGRQFTDTQYF
>TRBJ2-2|TRBD2|.|TRBV4-1
TGCGCCAGCAGCCAAGATCGGACTAGCCCCGGGGAGCTGTTTTTT
CASSQDRTSPGELFF
>TRBJ2-3|TRBD1|.|TRBV29-1
TGCAGCGTTGACTCGACAGGGGTGGGTCTGGGCACAGATACGCAGTATTTT
CSVDSTGVGLGTDTQYF
>TRBJ1-5|TRBD1|.|TRBV28
TGTGCCAGTGGAGGGGGCAGTCAGCCCCAGCATTTT
CASGGGSQPQHF
>TRBJ2-5|TRBD2|few|TRBV10-2
TGCGCCAGCACCAGACTGGGGGGGAGCCGGAAGGAACAAGAGACCCAGTACTTC
CASTRLGGSRKEQETQYF
>TRBJ2-1|TRBD2|many|TRBV5-1
TGCGCCAGCAGCTCACAGGGGACTAGCGGGCGGAATGAGCAGTTCTTC
CASSSQGTSGRNEQFF
>TRBJ1-2|.|.|TRBV7-2
TGTGCCAGCAGCCAGGGCCCCACCTCTGGCTACACCTTC
CASSQGPTSGYTF
>TRBJ1-1|.|.|TRBV28
TGTGCCAGCAGTTTATGGGGTAGGACTGAAGCTTTCTTT
CASSLWGRTEAFF
>TRBJ1-6|.|.|TRBV30
TGTGCCTGGAGTGTAGGTTCACCCCTCCACTTT
CAWSVGSPLHF
>TRBJ2-3|.|.|TRBV12-3/TRBV12-4
TGTGCCAGCAGTACAAACAGGGTAGATACGCAGTATTTT
CASSTNRVDTQYF
>TRBJ2-5|.|.|TRBV7-6
TGTGCCAGCAGCTCTCAAAAGGGGACCCAGTACTTC
CASSSQKGTQYF
>TRBJ1-5|.|.|TRBV18
TGTGCCAGCTCACCAAGCACGGGGGGGCCCCAGCATTTT
CASSPSTGGPQHF
>TRBJ2-3|.|.|TRBV6-2/TRBV6-3
TGTGCCAGCAGTTACTCGTCCCGCGGGACTAGCACAGATACGCAGTATTTT
CASSYSSRGTSTDTQYF
>TRBJ2-5|TRBD1|.|TRBV2
TGTGCCAGCAGGAGAAGCCAGACAGGGTCCGGTAGAGAGACCCAGTACTTC
CASRRSQTGSGRETQYF
>TRBJ2-1|TRBD2|many|TRBV5-1
TGCGCCAGCAGCTTTAGCGGGATGGTTGGTAATGAGCAGTTCTTC
CASSFSGMVGNEQFF
>TRBJ2-7|TRBD2|.|TRBV5-1
TGCGCCAGCAGCTTGGAGGGAGCGGGAGTCTCCTACGAGCAGTACTTC
CASSLEGAGVSYEQYF
>TRBJ2-5|.|.|TRBV6-6
TGTGCCAGCAGTTACAGTGGGGTGGGAGAGACCCAGTACTTC
CASSYSGVGETQYF
>TRBJ2-1|.|many|TRBV11-2
TGTGCCAGCAGCTTGTCGAGTCGTGAGCAGTTCTTC
CASSLSSREQFF
>TRBJ2-1|.|few|TRBV10-1
TGCGCCAGCAGTGAAAACCGGAGCGAGCAGTTCTTC
CASSENRSEQFF
>TRBJ2-3|.|once|TRBV27
TGTGCCAGCAGTGATCACGGGGACCTCACGCAGTATTTT
CASSDHGDLTQYF
>TRBJ2-1|.|.|TRBV7-3
TGTGCCATGACAGAAGGAGGGCAGAATGAGCAGTTCTTC
CAMTEGGQNEQFF